Detailed here is one TCR beta chain. J was trimmed by 5 bases and V by 3 bases; bases with no gene match: 9. The CDR3 has 15 residues. CDR1 and CDR2 from the germline V gene are SEHNR and FQNEAQ (reference sequence). The data belong to a study of OX40 agonist ivuxolimab in advanced cancers. Measured with immunoSEQ multiplex PCR; TCRdb has only the in-frame clones, and not every one. The table records tens of thousands of clones, 70% to 90% of them present only once. The receptor comes from an adult with an advanced solid tumor such as melanoma, head and neck, liver or kidney cancer. V and J are TRBV7-9 and TRBJ2-7, with 8 bases matching TRBD2. The sample consisted of CD4+ or CD8+ T cells sorted from blood, taken in a trial of the OX40 agonist ivuxolimab. CDR3 nucleotide sequence: TGTGCCAGCAGCTTTTCGGGGGGGCGCGGGGACGAGCAGTACTTC. This translates into CASSFSGGRGDEQYF.